This TCR beta chain was sequenced in a study of blood T cell repertoires in COVID-19. Study-level information: Sources were T cells, B-cell-depleted T cells, or PBMCs; the material itself was cDNA or gDNA.

The method was immunoSEQ multiplex PCR; TCRdb's version includes in-frame clones alone and lacks a portion of them. The table includes approximately 110,000 clones, 70% to 90% detected once. This CDR3 comprises 14 residues. Germline values: CDR1 LNHNV, CDR2 YYDKDF (reference sequence). Trimming took 7 bases from V and 8 from J, leaving 17 bases between them. The source of this sequence is a man aged 40-49 years with acute or convalescent COVID-19. V usage is TRBV15 and J usage is TRBJ1-4; D is possibly TRBD1 (5 bases). Sequencing input: peripheral blood. CDR3 region: CATNSRDVEEKLFF. The CDR3 DNA reads as TGTGCCACCAACTCCAGGGATGTAGAAGAAAAACTGTTTTTT.